The subject of this entry is one T cell receptor (beta chain). The source of the sample is a study of shared clonotypes between healthy human individuals. The data were produced by immunoSEQ multiplex PCR, yet TCRdb's version contains in-frame clones alone and is incomplete. The sample lists approximately 2.5 million clones; over 85% were seen once. CDR3 length equals 15 residues. V trimming: 3 bases; J trimming: 4 bases; junction bases outside the gene matches: 5. CDR1 is LNHDA and CDR2 is SQIVND in the germline V gene (reference sequence). The donor population consisted of healthy HIV-negative adults with no recent acute infections or vaccinations.

This sequence joins TRBV19 and TRBJ2-3, with 9 bases lining up with TRBD2. Sample: naive CD4+ T cells from PBMCs. Subset defined: CD45RA+ positively selected. This TCR derives from a young man in good health. Some clones in this sample may be carry-over from other donors' samples. The CDR3 loop is CASSIAGGVADTQYF. CDR3 DNA sequence: TGTGCCAGTAGTATTGCGGGAGGGGTGGCAGATACGCAGTATTTT. Full variable domain (rest looked up from reference TRBV19 and TRBJ2-3): DGGITQSPKYLFRKEGQNVTLSCEQNLNHDAMYWYRQDPGQGLRLIYYSQIVNDFQKGDIAEGYSVSREKKESFPLTVTSAQKNPTAFYLCASSIAGGVADTQYFGPGTRLTVL.